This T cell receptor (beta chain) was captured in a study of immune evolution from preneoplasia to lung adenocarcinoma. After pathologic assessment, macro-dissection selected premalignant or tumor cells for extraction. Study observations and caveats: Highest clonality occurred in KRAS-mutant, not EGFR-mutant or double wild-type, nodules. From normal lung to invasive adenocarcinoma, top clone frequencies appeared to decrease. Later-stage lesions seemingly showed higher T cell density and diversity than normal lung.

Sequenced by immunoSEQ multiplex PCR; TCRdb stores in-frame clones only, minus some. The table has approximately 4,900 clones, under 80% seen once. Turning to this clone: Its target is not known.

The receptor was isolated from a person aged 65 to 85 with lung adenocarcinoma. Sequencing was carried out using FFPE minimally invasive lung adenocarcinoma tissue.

The CDR3 DNA reads TGTGCCAGCAGCTTAGCAGGATCCAGGGGGCCTGAAAAACTGTTTTTT. It translates to CASSLAGSRGPEKLFF. J is TRBJ1-4 and V is TRBV7-9, with 8 bases fitting TRBD1. After removal of 0 bases from V and 7 bases from J, the junction contained 7 bases not matched to a gene. The V gene's germline CDR1 is SEHNR and CDR2 FQNEAQ (reference sequence). CDR3 length equals 16 residues.